Below, 9 T cell receptor beta chains from the same sample are listed, as sequenced in a study of blood T cell repertoires in COVID-19. Clones were read by immunoSEQ multiplex PCR, and TCRdb kept only the in-frame ones, dropping some. The data contain 200,000 to 250,000 clones, roughly four fifths of them singletons. Specimen: peripheral blood. These receptors were taken from a woman of 80 years or more with COVID-19, enrolled during active disease.

V usage is TRBV9 and J usage is TRBJ2-3; 12 bases are a match to TRBD2. The germline CDR1 and CDR2 sequences are SGDLS and YYNGEE. The CDR3 has 16 amino acids. The junction had 8 bases not matched to a gene; V was cut back by 4 bases and J by 5 bases. The CDR3 DNA sequence: TGTGCCAGCAGCCCGACTAGCGGGAGTTTAGGAGATACGCAGTATTTT. It encodes CASSPTSGSLGDTQYF.

The V gene is TRBV27, the J gene TRBJ1-6; tentatively, D is TRBD1 (5 bases). Germline CDR1 is MNHEY and CDR2 is SMNVEV (reference sequence). With 5 bases removed from V and 7 bases from J, the gap between germline ends came to 12 bases. The CDR3 length is 14 residues. The CDR3 here is CASSGGARNSPLHF. In DNA form, the CDR3 reads TGTGCCAGCAGTGGCGGGGCGAGGAATTCACCCCTCCACTTT.

The rearrangement links TRBV9 to TRBJ1-1, with 8 bases identical to TRBD1. Germline V CDR1 and CDR2: SGDLS, YYNGEE. The length of the CDR3 is 14 residues. After removal of 3 bases from V and 1 base from J, the junction contained 2 bases not matched to a gene. The CDR3 spells CASSATGANTEAFF. CDR3 bases: TGTGCCAGCAGCGCGACAGGGGCGAACACTGAAGCTTTCTTT. The variable domain in full, with the rest retrieved from reference TRBV9 and TRBJ1-1, is DSGVTQTPKHLITATGQRVTLRCSPRSGDLSVYWYQQSLDQGLQFLIQYYNGEERAKGNILERFSAQQFPDLHSELNLSSLELGDSALYFCASSATGANTEAFFGQGTRLTVV.

This rearrangement joins TRBV11-1 to TRBJ2-2; D might be TRBD1 (6 bases). The CDR3 spans 15 residues. CDR1 SGHAT and CDR2 FQDESV come from the germline V gene (reference sequence). V was clipped by 3 bases and J by 6 bases, with 14 bases between them. The CDR3 loop reads CASSLFVGGSGELFF. DNA for the CDR3: TGTGCCAGCAGCTTGTTTGTAGGGGGATCCGGGGAGCTGTTTTTT.

CDR3: CASRTIQGGGETQYF. CDR3 DNA: TGCGCCAGCAGAACCATTCAGGGAGGCGGAGAGACCCAGTACTTC. V usage is TRBV5-1 and J usage is TRBJ2-5; D possibly corresponds to TRBD2 (6 bases). The CDR3 loop spans 15 amino acids. Germline lookup yields CDR1 SGHRS and CDR2 YFSETQ. With 5 bases removed from V and 4 bases from J, the gap between germline ends came to 18 bases.

The genes are TRBV5-1 and TRBJ1-1, with D possibly being TRBD1 (6 bases). From germline, CDR1 is SGHRS and CDR2 YFSETQ. Trimming took 4 bases from V and 0 from J, leaving 16 bases between them. This CDR3 has 16 amino acids. The CDR3 coding sequence is TGCGCCAGCAGCCCCGAAAAGGACAGATTGAACACTGAAGCTTTCTTT. It is translated as CASSPEKDRLNTEAFF.

V usage is TRBV6-5 and J usage is TRBJ2-1, with TRBD2 matching 8 bases. The germline V gene has CDR1 MNHEY and CDR2 SVGAGI. With 6 bases clipped from V and 6 bases from J, the junction kept 7 bases outside the gene matches. The CDR3 is made up of 14 amino acids. CDR3 nucleotides: TGTGCCAGCAGCCCCCGGGGGGGGTTCAATGAGCAGTTCTTC. Encoded protein: CASSPRGGFNEQFF.

This chain uses TRBV29-1 with TRBJ1-1, with a possible D match to TRBD1 (6 bases). CDR3 size: 13 residues. The ends were cut back, 4 bases at V and 5 bases at J, with 14 bases in the middle. Germline V gene lookup returns CDR1 SQVTM and CDR2 ANQGSEA. The CDR3 DNA reads TGCAGCGTTGGGGTCAGGGGAGAGACTGAAGCTTTCTTT. Protein product: CSVGVRGETEAFF.

This chain uses TRBV28 with TRBJ1-5, with D unresolved. Germline CDR1 and CDR2: MDHEN and SYDVKM. The CDR3 runs to 14 residues. Trimming left V 9 bases short and J 3 bases short, with 15 bases between. Here the CDR3 reads CASFSEGNNQPQHF. The CDR3 DNA reads as TGTGCCAGTTTTTCTGAGGGTAACAATCAGCCCCAGCATTTT.